A single sample is the source of the 2 T cell receptor beta chains below, sequenced in a study of cytomegalovirus exposure and HLA in healthy donors. Produced via immunoSEQ multiplex PCR; TCRdb's table is partial and in-frame only. Here the sample spans about 130,000 clones, just under 95% being singletons. The specimen was PBMCs. All receptors come from a woman in her late teens or twenties in good health and CMV-seronegative.

The J gene is TRBJ1-1, the V gene TRBV9; no clear D. The V end lost 3 bases, the J end lost 4 bases, and 10 bases lay between the germline ends. CDR3 length: 13 amino acids. Germline V lookup: CDR1 SGDLS, CDR2 YYNGEE. The CDR3 region is CASSADTFTEAFF. CDR3 DNA: TGTGCCAGCAGCGCCGACACGTTCACTGAAGCTTTCTTT.

V is TRBV6-1 and J is TRBJ1-1, with D unresolved. Per the germline V gene, CDR1 is MNHNS and CDR2 is SASEGT. The CDR3 is made up of 12 amino acids. Trimming left V 4 bases short and J 6 bases short, with 9 bases between. The CDR3 DNA reads as TGTGCCAGCAGTGGGTGGGCCCCTGAAGCTTTCTTT. As protein: CASSGWAPEAFF.